This TCR beta chain was identified during a study of blood T cell repertoires in COVID-19. Study-level information: Samples representing acute and convalescent COVID-19 were sourced from the United States, Italy and Spain. T cells, B-cell-depleted T cells, or PBMCs supplied cDNA or gDNA.

In the authors' workflow: Researchers report that nucleated cell counts were estimated from reference gene primer amplification. Libraries were prepared by immunoSEQ multiplex PCR; TCRdb keeps only in-frame clonotypes and omits some of them. V and J calls plus clone size are reproduced from that table; the DNA served to infer D and trimming. Among approximately 300,000 clones listed, approximately 92% were seen once. Germline V lookup: CDR1 LNHDA, CDR2 SQIVND (reference sequence). The CDR3 has 17 residues. V lost 3 bases to trimming and J lost 3 bases, with 18 bases between them. In assigning cohorts, the study relied on participant-reported clinical history.

This TCR derives from a woman aged 25 to 39 who had recovered from COVID-19. The V call is TRBV19, the J call TRBJ1-5; D unclear. The sequenced sample was PBMCs or T cells enriched from blood (not recorded which). CDR3 sequence (DNA): TGTGCCAGTAGTATTGGGCCGGGATCAGAGTCCAATCAGCCCCAGCATTTT. Its protein is CASSIGPGSESNQPQHF.